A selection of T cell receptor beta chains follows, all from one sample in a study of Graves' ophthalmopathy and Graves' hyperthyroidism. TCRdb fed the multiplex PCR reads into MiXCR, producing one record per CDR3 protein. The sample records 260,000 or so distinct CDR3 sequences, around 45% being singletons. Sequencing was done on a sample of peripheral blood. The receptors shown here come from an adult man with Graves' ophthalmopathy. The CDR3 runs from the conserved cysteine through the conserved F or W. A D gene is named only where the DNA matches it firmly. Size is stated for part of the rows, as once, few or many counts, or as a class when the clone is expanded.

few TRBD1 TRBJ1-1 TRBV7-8 TGTGCCAGCGTAGACAGGGGCACTGAAGCTTTCTTT CASVDRGTEAFF
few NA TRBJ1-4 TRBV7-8 TGTGCCAGCAGCTACGAGGGCGAGGAAAAACTGTTTTTT CASSYEGEEKLFF
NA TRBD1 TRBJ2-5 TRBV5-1 TGCGCCAGCAGCGCCGGGTACAGGGGTAAGACAGATACGCAGTACTTC CASSAGYRGKTDTQYF
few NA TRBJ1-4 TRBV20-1 TGCAGTGCTGGGGGAGGATACCAAACTAATGAAAAACTGTTTTTT CSAGGGYQTNEKLFF
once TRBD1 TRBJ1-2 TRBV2 TGTGCCAGCAGGGCAGGGGGCGCCCCCTGGTATGGCTACACCTTC CASRAGGAPWYGYTF
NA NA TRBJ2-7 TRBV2 TGTGCCAGCAGCCACGAGAGTGTGGGGATCTACGAGCAGTACTTC CASSHESVGIYEQYF
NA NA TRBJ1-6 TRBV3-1 TGTGCCAGCAGCCAAGGTCGGACCGTAACACCCCTCCACTTT CASSQGRTVTPLHF
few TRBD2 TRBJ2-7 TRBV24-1 TGTGCCACCACAAACAGCGGGAGAGTGGCCTACGAGCAGTACTTC CATTNSGRVAYEQYF
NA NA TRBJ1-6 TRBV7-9 TGTGCCAGCAGCTCTGGGCAGACACATAGCTCCTATAATTCACCCCTCCACTTT CASSSGQTHSSYNSPLHF
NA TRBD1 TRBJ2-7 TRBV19 TGTGCCAGTAGTACCGGGACAGGGGGCGTGTACGAGCAGTACTTC CASSTGTGGVYEQYF
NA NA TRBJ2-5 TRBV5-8 TGTGCCAGCAGCTTATCGGGAATGAGGCAAGAGACCCAGTACTTC CASSLSGMRQETQYF